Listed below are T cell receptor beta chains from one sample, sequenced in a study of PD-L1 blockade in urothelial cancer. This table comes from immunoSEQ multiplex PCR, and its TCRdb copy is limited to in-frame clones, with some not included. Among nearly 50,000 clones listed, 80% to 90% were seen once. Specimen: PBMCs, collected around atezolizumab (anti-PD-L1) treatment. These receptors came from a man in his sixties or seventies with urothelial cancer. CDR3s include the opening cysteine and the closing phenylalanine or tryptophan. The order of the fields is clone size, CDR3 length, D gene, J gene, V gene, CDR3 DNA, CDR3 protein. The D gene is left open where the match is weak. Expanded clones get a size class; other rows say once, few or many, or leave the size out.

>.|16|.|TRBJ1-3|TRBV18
TGTGCCAGCTCACTCCCGACAGGAAAGACTGGAAACACCATATATTTT
CASSLPTGKTGNTIYF
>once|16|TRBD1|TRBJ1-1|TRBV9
TGTGCCAGCAGCGTAGGGGACAGGGAGGCGAACACTGAAGCTTTCTTT
CASSVGDREANTEAFF
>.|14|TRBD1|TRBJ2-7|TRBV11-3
TGTGCCAGCAGCTTGAATCAGGGGGCCTACGAGCAGTACTTC
CASSLNQGAYEQYF
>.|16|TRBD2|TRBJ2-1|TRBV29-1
TGCAGCGTTGGGGAGTATGGGCGGGGGACCTACAATGAGCAGTTCTTC
CSVGEYGRGTYNEQFF
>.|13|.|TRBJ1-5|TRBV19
TGTGCCAGTAGTATACAAAGCAATCAGCCCCAGCATTTT
CASSIQSNQPQHF
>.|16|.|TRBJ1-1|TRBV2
TGTGCCAGCAGTGAAGCACGTTGGCCACAGAACACTGAAGCTTTCTTT
CASSEARWPQNTEAFF
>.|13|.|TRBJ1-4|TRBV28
TGTGCCAGCAGTTTAGGGGGGGATGAAAAACTGTTTTTT
CASSLGGDEKLFF
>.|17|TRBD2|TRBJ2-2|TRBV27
TGTGCCAGCAGTTTATCCGTAGCGGGAGGGCCTTCCGGGGAGCTGTTTTTT
CASSLSVAGGPSGELFF
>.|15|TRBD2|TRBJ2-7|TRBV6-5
TGTGCCAGCAGTTACGCAGCTAGCGGGATCTACGAGCAGTACTTC
CASSYAASGIYEQYF
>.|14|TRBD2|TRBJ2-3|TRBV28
TGTGCCAGCTTTCCCGCGGGAGGCGCAGATACGCAGTATTTT
CASFPAGGADTQYF
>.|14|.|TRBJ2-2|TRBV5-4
TGTGCCAGCAGCTTGGTAATAGACACCGGGGAGCTGTTTTTT
CASSLVIDTGELFF
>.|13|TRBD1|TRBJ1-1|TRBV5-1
TGCGCCAGCAGCTCGACAGGGGGCGTCGAAGCTTTCTTT
CASSSTGGVEAFF
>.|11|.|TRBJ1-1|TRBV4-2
TGTGCCAGCAGCCGGTACAGTGAAGCTTTCTTT
CASSRYSEAFF
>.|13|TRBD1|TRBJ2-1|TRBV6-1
TGTGCCAGCAGGGGGACAGGGTATGGTGAGCAGTTCTTC
CASRGTGYGEQFF
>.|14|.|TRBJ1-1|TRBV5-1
TGCGCCAGCAGCCCAGACCGACGACAGTCTGAAGCTTTCTTT
CASSPDRRQSEAFF
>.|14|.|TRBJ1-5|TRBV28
TGTGCCAGCAGTCCTGGGGGGGTAAGACAGCCCCAGCATTTT
CASSPGGVRQPQHF
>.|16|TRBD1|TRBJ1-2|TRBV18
TGTGCCAGCTCACCACCGGGACAGAAGATTGTTTATGGCTACACCTTC
CASSPPGQKIVYGYTF
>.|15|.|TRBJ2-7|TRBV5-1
TGCGCCAGCAGCTTGGAGATGAGGCAAGCCTACGAGCAGTACTTC
CASSLEMRQAYEQYF
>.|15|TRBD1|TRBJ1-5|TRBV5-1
TGCGCCAGCAGCTTGGCCGCAGGGGGTTTGCAGCCCCAGCATTTT
CASSLAAGGLQPQHF
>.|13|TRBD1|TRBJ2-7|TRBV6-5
TGTGCCAGCAGCCCGGGACAGGGCGACGAGCAGTACTTC
CASSPGQGDEQYF
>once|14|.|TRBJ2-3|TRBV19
TGTGCCAGTAGTATCACTTTTAGCACAGATACGCAGTATTTT
CASSITFSTDTQYF
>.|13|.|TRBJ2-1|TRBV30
TGTGCCCTAAGTAAGGGAGCTGGTAATGAGCAGTTCTTC
CALSKGAGNEQFF